This T cell receptor beta chain was sequenced in a study of T cells in Graves' hyperthyroidism and ophthalmopathy (dated by TCRdb to the late 2010s). As for the study more broadly: Peripheral blood was sampled at the time of initial diagnosis, prior to any treatment. To identify TCR V-J signatures that set the groups apart, the researchers used a discovery cohort of approximately 98 patients, made up of under 45 with Graves' ophthalmopathy and 57 with stable Graves' hyperthyroidism. An independent validation cohort of under 20 hyperthyroidism patients and 17 patients who later progressed to ophthalmopathy tested prospective prediction of ophthalmopathy. The 90 to 100 discovery patients were randomly split 7:3 into training and test sets. In addition, the study compared T-cell repertoires in thyroid tissue and in blood from 6 or 7 Graves' hyperthyroidism patients. Following sampling, methimazole starting at 30 mg daily was given to hyperthyroidism patients, and high-dose intravenous methylprednisolone was given to ophthalmopathy patients. TCR Vbeta CDR3 sequencing of 120 to 150 peripheral blood samples (approximately 44 ophthalmopathy, around 80 hyperthyroidism and approximately 17 progressor patients) is reported in the paper.

Ophthalmopathy patients had moderately to severely active disease, with a Clinical Activity Score of 3 or more, a NOSPECS grade of 4 or more, and a disease duration of less than 3 months. Exclusion was applied to patients with uncontrolled infections, other autoimmune diseases, pregnancy or lactation. Diagnoses relied on clinical symptoms, serum thyroxine and TRAb, thyroid ultrasound and orbital computed tomography. Ficoll-Paque density gradient centrifugation was used to isolate PBMCs from 10 ml of fresh peripheral blood. Trizol reagent was used to extract total RNA, and RNA quality was then checked on an Agilent 2100 Bioanalyzer. With respect to this clonotype: What antigen it recognizes has not been identified. No base qualities exist here, and no much larger clone lies one base off it.

The TCR beta CDR3 regions were amplified from RNA transcripts. A first-round RT-PCR of the TCR CDR3 used the HTBI primer set with the Qiagen OneStep RT-PCR kit. The libraries were constructed in a second round of multiplex PCR and then size-selected and purified. Sequencing of the libraries was done on an Illumina HiSeq2000 using paired-end 100 bp reads. The original pipeline was this. SOAPnuke was used to process the raw data, throwing out any read that contained adapters or uncalled bases, had a mean Phred below 15, or lacked an exact constant-primer or identifier match. High-quality paired reads were merged with COPE v1.2.5, and unique nucleotide sequences were defined as clonotypes. Clonotypes were aligned to IMGT TRBV, TRBD and TRBJ reference segments using MiTCR v1.1. The analysis included only V-J combinations with a frequency above 0.0001, which together covered roughly 99% of the repertoires. The TCS score was defined as the ratio of F50 (clonal expansion) to E x V (chaos), calculated using BLOSUM62-based TCRdist between CDR3 peptides within each V-J. Welch's t-statistics and random forest reduced just over 500 V-J features to about 13, which were used in a naive Bayes classifier (R e1071). The Morisita-Horn index was used to measure how similar the thyroid and blood repertoires were. TCRdb took the public reads, trimmed them with fastp at Q25, ran MiXCR for clone calling and kept in-frame beta chains. Rows are unified per CDR3 protein, each entry keeping the most common DNA and genes. These V and J calls are TCRdb output, not the study's own analysis. Here the sample has hundreds of thousands of distinct CDR3 sequences; over 12% occur a single time. Together, the top ten hold 4.3% of the sample.

The study at large found these results: In validation, progression to ophthalmopathy was predicted by the model with nearly 71% sensitivity and 72.22% specificity, a median of 6.5 months before onset. Most expanded thyroid clonotypes (frequency above 0.001) were also found in blood, which suggests that blood repertoires may mirror thyroid immune responses. A 13 V-J signature model separated ophthalmopathy from stable hyperthyroidism, with over 85% sensitivity and just under 84% specificity in cross-validation and 80%/75% in testing. Sample size was not statistically predetermined, and blinding of investigators to group allocation was not performed.

CDR1 and CDR2 were assigned from the germline V gene as SGHVS and FQNEAQ. At the junction V is shortened by 4 bases and J by 0 bases, with 19 bases in between. The CDR3 starts with the cysteine, ends with the phenylalanine, and has 18 residues. Only the CDR3 DNA stays, 54 bases, in frame from base 1. The chain is encoded by TRBV7-8 joined to TRBJ1-3; matching of 5 bases hints at TRBD1 as the D gene. The TCR was taken from a woman aged 35 to 49 with Graves' ophthalmopathy. The sample consisted of blood. The DNA sequence is as follows: TGTGCCAGCAGCTCCAGGGCCCTCCCGACTCACTCTGGAAACACCATATATTTT. It specifies CASSSRALPTHSGNTIYF.